The clone carrying this TCR beta chain was detected only once. TCRdb passed the multiplex PCR reads through MiXCR, listing each CDR3 protein once. The sample has under 250,000 distinct CDR3 sequences, approximately 31% seen once; the top ten hold 1.3% to 1.5%. Samples came from axillary lymph nodes draining the breast cancer. The data were taken from a study of breast tumors, draining lymph nodes, adjacent tissues. Trimming took off 3 bases at V and 7 bases at J, with 23 bases between the two ends. The length of the CDR3 is 17 residues. Looked up from germline, CDR1 is SGHDN and CDR2 is FVKESK. This clonotype originated in a female donor with breast cancer. Some clones in this sample may be carry-over from other donors' samples. The chain couples TRBV14 to TRBJ2-3; TRBD1 might be the D (6 bases). The sequenced sample consisted of axillary lymph node tissue. The CDR3 nucleotides are TGTGCCAGCAGCCATACAGGGACCTCCACATTGCCCAATACGCAGTATTTT. Its translation: CASSHTGTSTLPNTQYF.